This T cell receptor (beta chain) comes out of a study of tumor-infiltrating lymphocytes in primary liver carcinoma (dated by TCRdb to 2016 to 2017). Regarding the study in general: The five patients, three men and two women aged 30 to 69 years, had hepatocellular carcinoma (four) or combined HCC and intrahepatic cholangiocarcinoma (one). The five patients had tumors staged T1-T3 N0M0, with maximum diameters ranging from about 4.2 to 10 cm. Samples yielded roughly 3.5 to 7.5 million productive TCRbeta reads; read depth did not differ significantly between tissue types. TCRbeta repertoire sequencing, expression microarrays and whole-exome sequencing were combined in the study across five regions of each liver tumor, with adjacent normal tissue and blood also included. TCRbeta repertoire sequencing covered roughly 35 specimens from 5 patients: around 25 tumor regions, 5 adjacent noncancerous liver tissues and 5 peripheral blood samples. Repertoires from technical replicates were highly reproducible, with mean shared-clone rates roughly 0.9 and correlation coefficients above 0.98. General findings and caveats noted by the study authors: The study included only five patients, and the authors note findings should be validated in a larger study. Repertoire overlap was found to be higher between tumor regions (mean roughly 36%) than between tumor-adjacent (roughly 17%) or tumor-blood (around 15%) pairs, consistent with antigen-driven expansion. Because sequencing covered only the TCR beta chain and unpaired alpha chains were not captured, true repertoire diversity is likely underestimated. Because the samples were bulk and unsorted, CD4+ and CD8+ T cell repertoires could not be compared. A significantly larger repertoire fraction was made up by the top 250 clones in tumors than in blood (p = 0.039).

On this clonotype itself: Its antigen remains unidentified. The record has no base qualities; no much larger clone is one base away.

Reading from cysteine to phenylalanine, the CDR3 counts 13 amino acids. Only the CDR3 region is kept as DNA, spanning 39 bases read in frame from base 1. The germline V gene (reference sequence) gives CDR1 as GTSNPN and CDR2 as SVGIG. Trimming removed 3 bases from V and 7 bases from J, leaving 13 bases between the germline ends. Using a constant-region primer and ProtoScript II reverse transcriptase, TCRbeta-specific cDNA was reverse-transcribed from approximately 0.5 ug total RNA. Three nested multiplex PCR rounds, following a slightly modified ARM-PCR procedure, were used to build the TCRbeta libraries. Multiplex TRBV1-TRBV30 forward primers and a Cbeta reverse primer were used in the first two PCR rounds, each of which was run for 9 to 11 cycles. Sample barcodes and Illumina adapters were added in a final 25-cycle PCR using Deep VentR polymerase. Before sequencing, amplicons of 200-500 bp were gel-purified using a QIAquick gel extraction kit. An Illumina HiSeq 2500 was used to sequence the TCRbeta amplicons with 250-bp paired-end reads. The paper's processing steps were these. To recover full CDR3 sequences, reads were quality-trimmed using Trimmomatic v0.33 and paired reads were then merged using FLASH v1.2.11. V, D and J germline segments were assigned to the rearranged TCRbeta sequences by MiGEC v1.2.1b. Clonotype statistics and Shannon-Wiener diversity indices were computed with VDJtools v1.0.0. Except for diversity analysis, only the 250 most abundant clonotypes of each sample were used in subsequent analyses to reduce sampling bias. TCRdb ran its own pipeline on the public reads, namely fastp trimming at Q25 and MiXCR clone calling, and kept in-frame beta chains. For every CDR3 protein sequence, its rows merge into one entry that carries the most common genes and DNA. The authors' filters were not applied to this entry. This sample has tens of thousands of distinct CDR3 sequences in its table, and approximately 62% of those were observed once. Jointly, the top ten make up roughly 25% of the sample.

Without any cell sorting, total RNA and DNA were extracted together from approximately 20-30 mg of bulk tissue using the AllPrep DNA/RNA mini kit. Surgical resection was performed in China between 2015 and 2016 on about 5 patients with histopathologically diagnosed primary liver carcinoma. Chronic HBV infection was present in the patients, and the patients were treatment-naive at sampling. Each fresh piece of tumor and adjacent tissue was cut in two, with one half stored in RNAlater at -80 degrees C and the other half sent for histology. The rearrangement joined TRBV30 to TRBJ1-5; the D gene is possibly TRBD1, with 5 bases matching. This receptor was obtained from a man in his forties with primary liver carcinoma and hepatitis B virus infection. Sequencing was done on a sample of tumor-adjacent normal liver tissue. The CDR3 amino acid sequence is: CAWSGSGNQPQHF. At the DNA level, the sequence is TGTGCCTGGAGCGGGTCAGGGAACCAGCCCCAGCATTTT.